What follows are 20 T cell receptor beta chains derived from one specimen sequenced in a study of blood T cell repertoires in COVID-19. Sequenced by immunoSEQ multiplex PCR; TCRdb stores in-frame clones only, minus some. The sample yields roughly 310,000 clones, roughly 90% seen once. The source material was peripheral blood. Every receptor here comes from a woman between 45 and 65 years old with active or convalescent COVID-19.

The chain employs TRBV7-3 and TRBJ2-2, with unresolved D. From germline, CDR1 is SGHTA and CDR2 FQGTGA. V dropped 1 base and J dropped 7 bases, with 7 bases sitting between them. CDR3 length: 13 residues. CDR3 nucleotide sequence: TGTGCCAGCAGCTTAAATCTGTTCGGGGAGCTGTTTTTT. Encoded protein: CASSLNLFGELFF.

The chain uses TRBV18 and TRBJ1-1; the D is unclear. Germline assignment: CDR1 KGHSH and CDR2 LQKENI. V shed 0 bases and J shed 0 bases, with 14 bases lying between them. The CDR3 covers 17 residues. The DNA of the CDR3 is TGTGCCAGCTCACCACCCGTTACGGGGTCGGTGAACACTGAAGCTTTCTTT. It encodes CASSPPVTGSVNTEAFF.

In this sample, this clone turned up once. This chain joins TRBV5-1 and TRBJ2-6; D perhaps matches TRBD1 (6 bases). This CDR3 is built from 16 residues. The V end was cut by 0 bases, the J end by 2 bases, with 9 bases between. CDR1 and CDR2 (germline): SGHRS, YFSETQ. CDR3 protein: CASSLDGTPGANVLTF. The CDR3 DNA reads as TGCGCCAGCAGCTTGGACGGGACACCTGGGGCCAACGTCCTGACTTTC. Drawing the rest from reference TRBV5-1 and TRBJ2-6, the complete variable domain is KAGVTQTPRYLIKTRGQQVTLSCSPISGHRSVSWYQQTPGQGLQFLFEYFSETQRNKGNFPGRFSGRQFSNSRSEMNVSTLELGDSALYLCASSLDGTPGANVLTFGAGSRLTVL.

The chain carries TRBV10-3 and TRBJ1-6, with 9 positions matching TRBD1. V dropped 3 bases and J dropped 10; count of bases not matched to a gene: 7. CDR3 length: 15 residues. The V gene's germline CDR1 is ENHRY and CDR2 SYGVKD. The CDR3: CAISDRGQGNSPLHF. CDR3 DNA: TGTGCCATCAGTGATCGCGGACAGGGGAACTCACCCCTCCACTTT.

The rearrangement uses TRBV28 and TRBJ1-2; 10 bases agree with TRBD1. The CDR3 is 14 residues long. The junction had 8 bases not matched to a gene; V was cut back by 10 bases and J by 3 bases. The germline CDR1 and CDR2 sequences are MDHEN and SYDVKM. CDR3 coding DNA: TGTGCCACGTTCCGGGGGACAGGGGACTATGGCTACACCTTC. Translated: CATFRGTGDYGYTF.

The sample holds one count of this clone. The chain has TRBV27 and TRBJ1-2, with unresolved D. With 2 bases removed from V and 4 bases from J, the gap between germline ends came to 11 bases. Germline assignment: CDR1 MNHEY and CDR2 SMNVEV (reference sequence). The CDR3 runs 14 residues. The CDR3 sequence is CASSLGGMPYGYTF. The CDR3, as DNA: TGTGCCAGCAGTTTAGGCGGGATGCCCTATGGCTACACCTTC.

V gene TRBV9 combines with J gene TRBJ1-5; 9 bases map to TRBD1. CDR1 is SGDLS and CDR2 is YYNGEE in the germline V gene. J was trimmed by 2 bases and V by 9 bases; bases with no gene match: 15. The CDR3 sequence is 17 residues long. CDR3 region: CAINRGHYDYGNQPQHF. The CDR3 coding sequence is TGTGCCATAAACAGGGGGCATTACGATTATGGCAATCAGCCCCAGCATTTT.

V is TRBV19 and J is TRBJ2-2; tentative D call: TRBD2 (7 bases). The CDR3 length is 17 residues. The V end lost 4 bases, the J end lost 3 bases, and 18 bases lay between the germline ends. From germline, CDR1 is LNHDA and CDR2 SQIVND (reference sequence). DNA of the CDR3: TGTGCCAGTAGTACGCGCGGGGGCGGGGTCCACACCGGGGAGCTGTTTTTT. Translated, it gives CASSTRGGGVHTGELFF.

This chain links TRBV28 with TRBJ2-7; TRBD1 aligns across 7 bases. After removal of 6 bases from V and 2 bases from J, the junction contained 7 bases not matched to a gene. In germline, CDR1 is MDHEN, CDR2 SYDVKM. There are 14 residues in the CDR3. The CDR3 protein is CASRFDRVTYEQYF. The CDR3 bases are TGTGCCAGCAGGTTCGACAGGGTAACCTACGAGCAGTACTTC. Drawing the rest from reference TRBV28 and TRBJ2-7, the complete variable domain is DVKVTQSSRYLVKRTGEKVFLECVQDMDHENMFWYRQDPGLGLRLIYFSYDVKMKEKGDIPEGYSVSREKKERFSLILESASTNQTSMYLCASRFDRVTYEQYFGPGTRLTVT.

The chain is built from TRBV10-3 and TRBJ1-1, with D tentatively TRBD1 (5 bases). V was shortened by 6 bases and J by 2 bases, with 10 bases between the two germline ends. Germline V gene sequence: CDR1 ENHRY, CDR2 SYGVKD. CDR3 length: 13 residues. CDR3 sequence reads: CAIRTDLNTEAFF. CDR3 nucleotides: TGTGCCATCAGGACAGATTTAAACACTGAAGCTTTCTTT.

The chain employs TRBV7-6 and TRBJ2-5; 10 nucleotides line up with TRBD1. Germline V gives CDR1 SGHVS, CDR2 FNYEAQ. This CDR3 has 17 residues. V was clipped by 4 bases and J by 5 bases; unmatched bases: 13. The CDR3 sequence: CASSWGQGFTLGETQYF. CDR3 sequence (DNA): TGTGCCAGCAGCTGGGGACAGGGGTTCACTTTAGGGGAGACCCAGTACTTC.

A single count supports this clone. The V call is TRBV27, the J call TRBJ2-6, with D possibly matching TRBD1 (6 bases). Germline-derived CDR1 and CDR2 are MNHEY and SMNVEV (reference sequence). V lost 5 bases and J 0 bases, leaving 17 bases between the germline ends. The CDR3 runs to 18 residues. CDR3 amino acids: CASSPRTVVFSGANVLTF. CDR3 DNA sequence: TGTGCCAGCAGTCCCCGGACAGTGGTTTTCTCTGGGGCCAACGTCCTGACTTTC.

This chain joins TRBV28 and TRBJ1-1; tentatively, D is TRBD1 (6 bases). Germline values: CDR1 MDHEN, CDR2 SYDVKM. Trimming cost V 6 bases and J 7 bases, with 21 bases left between them. This CDR3 is built from 15 residues. CDR3 in amino acids: CASSPLDRILDEAFF. The CDR3 DNA reads TGTGCCAGCAGCCCTCTGGACAGAATTCTGGATGAAGCTTTCTTT.

This chain uses TRBV28 with TRBJ1-2; D gene ambiguous. The germline gives CDR1 MDHEN, CDR2 SYDVKM. The CDR3 sequence is 15 residues long. Trimming cost V 4 bases and J 6 bases, with 18 bases left between them. DNA for the CDR3: TGTGCCAGCAGTTCCTCGCCCGGAAATAGCGATGGCTACACCTTC. Its protein product is CASSSSPGNSDGYTF.

V is TRBV6-5 and J is TRBJ1-2, with D maybe TRBD1 (5 bases). With 10 bases removed from V and 8 bases from J, the gap between germline ends came to 20 bases. The CDR3 is 13 residues long. Germline V gives CDR1 MNHEY, CDR2 SVGAGI. For the CDR3, the DNA is TGTGCCACCCGAGAGGCAGGGAATTACGGCTACACCTTC. The encoded protein is CATREAGNYGYTF.

The V call is TRBV19, the J call TRBJ2-1; maybe TRBD1 (6 bases). From germline, CDR1 is LNHDA and CDR2 SQIVND (reference sequence). This CDR3 spans 15 amino acids. V was shortened by 1 base and J by 3 bases, with 10 bases between the two germline ends. CDR3 sequence: CASSIGDTVYNEQFF. CDR3 in DNA: TGTGCCAGTAGTATAGGGGACACCGTCTACAATGAGCAGTTCTTC.

The CDR3 here is CASSLRGYIAKNIQYF. As DNA, the CDR3 is TGCGCCAGCAGTCTACGAGGGTATATAGCCAAAAACATTCAGTACTTC. The chain joins TRBV23-1 to TRBJ2-4, with D possibly matching TRBD2 (5 bases). TRBV23-1 is placed among ORFs of uncertain function. Trimming left V 4 bases short and J 0 bases short, with 13 bases between. This CDR3 has 16 residues.

This clone was seen once. The genes are TRBV7-3 and TRBJ1-5; D is unclear. Germline assignment: CDR1 SGHTA and CDR2 FQGTGA. V lost 0 bases and J lost 4, with 4 bases in between. The CDR3 totals 13 residues. CDR3 nucleotides: TGTGCCAGCAGCTTAACGCGGAATCAGCCCCAGCATTTT. Amino acids: CASSLTRNQPQHF.

The CDR3 here is CASSQDQKTRNYGYTF. The CDR3 nucleotides are TGTGCCAGCAGCCAAGATCAGAAGACCAGGAACTATGGCTACACCTTC. The chain carries TRBV4-2 and TRBJ1-2; no firm D call. The V gene's germline CDR1 is LGHNA and CDR2 YNFKEQ. The CDR3 totals 16 residues. V was shortened by 0 bases and J by 2 bases, with 13 bases between the two germline ends.

This clone was picked up a small number of times. V gene TRBV5-8 combines with J gene TRBJ2-5; D may be TRBD1 (5 bases). This CDR3 spans 14 amino acids. Trimming left V 6 bases short and J 2 bases short, with 14 bases between. The V gene's germline CDR1 is SGHTS and CDR2 YDEGEE. CDR3 region: CASNTMGLQETQYF. CDR3 DNA sequence: TGTGCCAGCAATACAATGGGGCTACAAGAGACCCAGTACTTC.